The 4 T cell receptor beta chains given below trace back to one sample, sequenced in a study of regulatory T cells in long-lasting Graves disease. Sample time point: persistent/refractory GD, antithyroid drugs over 5 years with positive TRAb. Preparation of the TCR library used RNA extracted from PBMCs. CDR3 regions were amplified by Arm-PCR using iRepertoire HTBI primers to build TCR beta libraries. TCRdb recomputed calls from the multiplex PCR reads with MiXCR, one row per CDR3 protein. The sample has under 500,000 distinct CDR3 sequences, around 21% seen once. The specimen comprised peripheral blood mononuclear cells (PBMCs), sampled when the disease was refractory, from a patient treated with antithyroid drugs. These receptor sequences come from a female donor with Graves disease.

This chain's CDR3 is CAISGNAGASDGYTF. For the CDR3, the DNA is TGTGCCATCAGTGGGAACGCAGGAGCCTCGGATGGCTACACCTTC. The chain is built from TRBV10-3 and TRBJ1-2; D gene uncertain. The CDR3 runs 15 residues. Germline loops: CDR1 ENHRY, CDR2 SYGVKD. V dropped 4 bases and J dropped 6 bases, with 18 bases sitting between them.

The V gene is TRBV7-2, the J gene TRBJ2-1, with 8 bases aligning to TRBD2. V was clipped by 2 bases and J by 5 bases; unmatched bases: 5. The germline gives CDR1 SGHTA, CDR2 FQGNSA. CDR3 length equals 15 residues. Written as DNA, the CDR3 is TGTGCCAGCAGCTTACCCGGACTAGCCAACAATGAGCAGTTCTTC. Residues: CASSLPGLANNEQFF.

Many counts were recorded for this clonotype. The rearrangement uses TRBV2 and TRBJ2-5; 10 positions agree with TRBD2. CDR1 is SNHLY, CDR2 FYNNEI, per germline. This CDR3 has 15 amino acids. Germline trimming cut 6 bases from V and 5 bases from J; bases unmatched to any gene: 9. Here the CDR3 reads CASRRGLAPRETQYF. In DNA, the CDR3 is TGTGCCAGCAGGAGGGGACTAGCGCCAAGGGAGACCCAGTACTTC.

This clonotype appeared many times. The chain has TRBV20-1 and TRBJ1-4; 7 bases are a match to TRBD1. Germline V lookup: CDR1 DFQATT, CDR2 SNEGSKA (reference sequence). The CDR3 loop spans 14 amino acids. V dropped 6 bases and J dropped 8; count of bases not matched to a gene: 12. Here the CDR3 reads CSAKDLHRGEKLFF. The CDR3 DNA is TGCAGTGCCAAGGACCTCCACAGGGGCGAAAAACTGTTTTTT.